This T cell receptor beta chain was sequenced during a study of blood T cells in healthy people across ages. This clonotype has just one count. The antigen is not known. V shed 5 bases and J shed 5 bases, with 14 bases lying between them. The CDR3 contains 14 residues. Then a second PCR, running about 6 to 12 cycles, was carried out with a sample-barcoded 5' primer and a J-beta primer mix. At least 3 million CDR3-containing paired-end reads were obtained per sample. TCRdb re-derived calls from the 5' RACE reads in MiXCR, one entry per CDR3 protein. Of some 1.8 million distinct CDR3 sequences in the sample, around 40% were seen once. Broader study findings: Underestimates were what the diversity estimates from one million T cells were considered to be. Correlation between TCR beta diversity and naive T cell percentage was strong. Per million T cells, the diversity of TCR beta decreased roughly linearly as age advanced.

Sequencing was done on a sample of blood. The sequence came from a human donor in good health. This chain uses TRBV12-3 or TRBV12-4 with TRBJ2-3; D may be TRBD1 (5 bases). The CDR3 DNA sequence: TGTGCCAGCAGTCCGCCGTGGGGCGGAGATACGCAGTATTTT. It specifies CASSPPWGGDTQYF.